The clone carrying this TCR beta chain has at least ten counts. Repertoires were generated with immunoSEQ multiplex PCR, while TCRdb's copy carries only in-frame clones and drops some. The sample has under 200,000 clones, approximately 81% seen once. This sample is drawn from a study of blood T cell repertoires in COVID-19. This TCR came from a man aged 60-69 years who had recovered from COVID-19. Sequencing was done on a sample of PBMCs or T cells enriched from blood (not recorded which).

CDR3: CASSLAWAGGTEAFF. The CDR3 DNA reads as TGCGCCAGCAGCTTGGCTTGGGCAGGGGGCACTGAAGCTTTCTTT. The chain uses TRBV5-1 and TRBJ1-1; TRBD1 matches 7 bases. The CDR3 is 15 residues long. From germline, CDR1 is SGHRS and CDR2 YFSETQ. Trimming at V came to 0 bases and at J to 4 bases, leaving 6 bases not matched to a gene.